This passage covers 26 T cell receptor beta chains from one sample sequenced in a study of a mutant IDH1 vaccine in newly diagnosed glioma. Specified time point: week 11, during vaccination. Each vaccine dose was 300 ug of mutant IDH1 20-mer peptide, with topical imiquimod. These receptors' antigens are unknown. The repertoire was sequenced with immunoSEQ multiplex PCR; TCRdb's copy has only in-frame clones and lacks some. The sample records more than 55,000 clones, about four fifths being singletons. Sample: PBMCs, taken from a glioma patient whose treatment included an IDH1 peptide vaccine. These receptors were obtained from a man aged 25-45 years with glioma.

The genes are TRBV5-1 and TRBJ1-1, with D uncertain. The CDR3 extends over 14 amino acids. Trimming removed 1 base at V and 2 bases at J, with 9 bases between. The germline CDR1 and CDR2 sequences are SGHRS and YFSETQ. The DNA for the CDR3 is TGCGCCAGCAGCTTGACGGGTGCCAACACTGAAGCTTTCTTT. Encoded protein: CASSLTGANTEAFF.

The chain joins TRBV5-1 to TRBJ2-2; 7 bases line up with TRBD2. The CDR3 covers 16 residues. The V gene's germline CDR1 is SGHRS and CDR2 YFSETQ. After removal of 2 bases from V and 0 bases from J, the junction contained 4 bases not matched to a gene. This CDR3 is CASSFLAATNTGELFF. The CDR3 nucleotides read TGCGCCAGCAGCTTCCTAGCGGCCACGAACACCGGGGAGCTGTTTTTT.

The chain employs TRBV7-6 and TRBJ2-3; D might be TRBD1 (6 bases). Germline V gene data show CDR1 as SGHVS and CDR2 as FNYEAQ. V lost 5 bases and J lost 4, with 10 bases in between. The CDR3 loop spans 13 amino acids. CDR3: CASSLRGADTQYF. CDR3 nucleotides: TGTGCCAGCAGCCTCAGGGGTGCAGATACGCAGTATTTT.

J is TRBJ2-5 and V is TRBV9; 9 nucleotides agree with TRBD1. CDR3 length: 15 residues. Germline loops: CDR1 SGDLS, CDR2 YYNGEE. Unmatched junction bases numbered 5, after V lost 0 bases and J lost 5 bases. The DNA for the CDR3 is TGTGCCAGCAGCGTAGGGGACAGGGCCTCGGAGACCCAGTACTTC. Its protein is CASSVGDRASETQYF. Filled out from reference TRBV9 and TRBJ2-5, the complete variable domain reads DSGVTQTPKHLITATGQRVTLRCSPRSGDLSVYWYQQSLDQGLQFLIQYYNGEERAKGNILERFSAQQFPDLHSELNLSSLELGDSALYFCASSVGDRASETQYFGPGTRLLVL.

This clone has a single count. The CDR3 reads CASSLRSSGYNEQFF. CDR3 nucleotide sequence: TGTGCCAGCAGTTTAAGGTCTAGCGGGTACAATGAGCAGTTCTTC. The chain has TRBV27 and TRBJ2-1; 8 bases line up with TRBD2. J gave up 4 bases and V 2 bases, and 4 bases lay outside the gene matches. From germline, CDR1 is MNHEY and CDR2 SMNVEV (reference sequence). The CDR3 is 15 amino acids.

The rearrangement uses TRBV7-9 and TRBJ2-6; no firm D call. Trimming took off 11 bases at V and 1 base at J, with 12 bases between the two ends. The CDR3 contains 14 residues. The germline CDR1 and CDR2 sequences are SEHNR and FQNEAQ (reference sequence). This chain's CDR3 is CAFQPESGANVLTF. In nucleotides, the CDR3 is TGTGCCTTCCAGCCGGAGTCTGGGGCCAACGTCCTGACTTTC.

CDR3 region: CASSFRGLANYKNEQFF. In DNA form, the CDR3 reads TGTGCCAGCAGTTTCAGAGGGCTAGCGAACTACAAGAATGAGCAGTTCTTC. This rearrangement joins TRBV28 to TRBJ2-1; tentatively, D is TRBD2 (6 bases). The germline V gene encodes CDR1 MDHEN and CDR2 SYDVKM. V was pared by 3 bases and J by 7 bases, with 22 bases between. The CDR3 consists of 17 residues. Combining the CDR3 with reference TRBV28 and TRBJ2-1 gives the whole variable domain DVKVTQSSRYLVKRTGEKVFLECVQDMDHENMFWYRQDPGLGLRLIYFSYDVKMKEKGDIPEGYSVSREKKERFSLILESASTNQTSMYLCASSFRGLANYKNEQFFGPGTRLTVL.

This chain joins TRBV7-6 and TRBJ2-2; 8 bases map to TRBD1. Germline V gene data show CDR1 as SGHVS and CDR2 as FNYEAQ. Trimming cost V 6 bases and J 4 bases; bases outside gene matches: 7. CDR3 length: 15 residues. The CDR3 loop is CASSKMTGVTGELFF. Written as DNA, the CDR3 is TGTGCCAGCAGTAAAATGACAGGGGTCACCGGGGAGCTGTTTTTT.

This chain joins TRBV7-9 and TRBJ2-7, with D perhaps matching TRBD2 (5 bases). Trimming removed 5 bases from V and 5 bases from J, with 19 bases in between. The CDR3 sequence is 15 residues long. Germline-derived CDR1 and CDR2 are SEHNR and FQNEAQ (reference sequence). CDR3 residues: CASSLNRIGSDEQYF. The CDR3 DNA reads as TGTGCCAGCAGCCTCAACAGAATAGGGAGCGACGAGCAGTACTTC. The full variable domain, in which reference TRBV7-9 and TRBJ2-7 provide the parts outside the CDR3, is DTGVSQNPRHKITKRGQNVTFRCDPISEHNRLYWYRQTLGQGPEFLTYFQNEAQLEKSRLLSDRFSAERPKGSFSTLEIQRTEQGDSAMYLCASSLNRIGSDEQYFGPGTRLTVT.

The chain combines TRBV28 with TRBJ1-3; no firm D call. V shed 3 bases and J shed 4 bases, with 4 bases lying between them. CDR3 size: 12 residues. CDR1 is MDHEN and CDR2 is SYDVKM in the germline V gene. CDR3 DNA sequence: TGTGCCAGCAGTTTCTCAGGAAACACCATATATTTT. This codes for CASSFSGNTIYF. The complete variable domain, with remaining parts taken from reference TRBV28 and TRBJ1-3, reads DVKVTQSSRYLVKRTGEKVFLECVQDMDHENMFWYRQDPGLGLRLIYFSYDVKMKEKGDIPEGYSVSREKKERFSLILESASTNQTSMYLCASSFSGNTIYFGEGSWLTVV.

The V and J genes are TRBV4-2 and TRBJ1-2; no definite D call. Trimming removed 5 bases from V and 8 bases from J, with 15 bases in between. The CDR3 length is 13 residues. Germline V gives CDR1 LGHNA, CDR2 YNFKEQ. This CDR3 reads CASSEPTRRGYTF. DNA for the CDR3: TGTGCCAGCAGCGAGCCCACCCGGAGGGGCTACACCTTC.

The rearrangement joins TRBV7-9 to TRBJ1-2; weak D call: TRBD1 (6 bases). There are 14 residues in the CDR3. Germline CDR1 and CDR2: SEHNR and FQNEAQ (reference sequence). V lost 5 bases and J 4 bases, leaving 14 bases between the germline ends. Here the CDR3 DNA reads TGTGCCAGCAGCAGCCGGACAGTCACCTATGGCTACACCTTC. Protein: CASSSRTVTYGYTF.

The V and J genes are TRBV18 and TRBJ2-1; D gene uncertain. V lost 0 bases and J 9 bases, leaving 9 bases between the germline ends. The germline gives CDR1 KGHSH, CDR2 LQKENI. CDR3 size: 13 residues. CDR3 bases: TGTGCCAGCTCACCACCTAGGTGGGGTGAGCAGTTCTTC. Translating it yields CASSPPRWGEQFF.

The V and J genes are TRBV7-5 and TRBJ1-1. TRBV7-5 is described as a pseudogene. The CDR3 runs to 13 residues. CDR3 protein: CVRSLGPICEAFF. DNA of the CDR3: TGTGTCAGAAGCTTAGGACCCATATGTGAAGCTTTCTTT.

This chain uses TRBV7-8 with TRBJ1-1, with TRBD1 matching over 8 bases. After removal of 6 bases from V and 0 bases from J, the junction contained 9 bases not matched to a gene. The CDR3 sequence is 16 residues long. CDR1 SGHVS and CDR2 FQNEAQ come from the germline V gene. Written as DNA, the CDR3 is TGTGCCAGCAGTTCCGGGACAGGTTTCATGAACACTGAAGCTTTCTTT. Amino acid sequence: CASSSGTGFMNTEAFF.

V is TRBV7-9 and J is TRBJ2-5, with a possible D match to TRBD1 (6 bases). The J call may be incorrect, as the DNA end agrees better with TRBJ2-7. The CDR3 consists of 13 residues. Germline V CDR1 and CDR2: SEHNR, FQNEAQ (reference sequence). The CDR3: CASSVRQDYEQYF. The DNA of the CDR3 is TGTGCCAGCAGCGTACGACAGGACTACGAGCAGTACTTC.

The chain combines TRBV6-5 with TRBJ1-6; possible D gene TRBD1, 5 bases. V was cut by 0 bases and J by 8 bases, with 5 bases left in between. Germline V gene lookup returns CDR1 MNHEY and CDR2 SVGAGI. The CDR3 is made up of 13 amino acids. The CDR3: CASSYSGDSPLHF. Here the CDR3 DNA reads TGTGCCAGCAGTTACTCGGGGGATTCACCCCTCCACTTT.

The chain has TRBV10-3 and TRBJ2-7; D may be TRBD1 (6 bases). Germline CDR1 ENHRY, CDR2 SYGVKD. The V end was cut by 3 bases, the J end by 5 bases, with 8 bases between. The CDR3 is made up of 12 amino acids. The CDR3 DNA sequence: TGTGCCATCAGTGAACAGGGAAACGAGCAGTACTTC. Protein: CAISEQGNEQYF.

This chain links TRBV28 with TRBJ1-2, with 7 bases lining up with TRBD1. The germline V gene has CDR1 MDHEN and CDR2 SYDVKM. This CDR3 has 13 amino acids. V lost 6 bases, J lost 9 bases, and 10 bases stayed unmatched. The CDR3 loop reads CASSPGQEQRYTF. The CDR3 region has the DNA TGTGCCAGCAGCCCCGGACAGGAGCAGCGCTACACCTTC.

V usage is TRBV4-1 and J usage is TRBJ1-3, with D perhaps TRBD1 (6 bases). There are 16 residues in the CDR3. Looked up from germline, CDR1 is MGHRA and CDR2 is YSYEKL. V lost 0 bases and J 0 bases, leaving 9 bases between the germline ends. The CDR3 region is CASSQDDRFSGNTIYF. The DNA for the CDR3 is TGCGCCAGCAGCCAAGATGACAGGTTCTCTGGAAACACCATATATTTT.

Written as DNA, the CDR3 is TGTGCCAGCAGAGAAACAGGGGGGAGCAATCAGCCCCAGCATTTT. Protein sequence: CASRETGGSNQPQHF. The chain uses TRBV2 and TRBJ1-5; 8 bases line up with TRBD1. Germline V gene data show CDR1 as SNHLY and CDR2 as FYNNEI. CDR3 size: 15 residues. Germline trimming cut 6 bases from V and 1 base from J; bases unmatched to any gene: 5.

V is TRBV18 and J is TRBJ1-2, with D perhaps TRBD1 (5 bases). Deletions cut 2 bases from V and 3 bases from J, with 13 bases between. CDR1 and CDR2 from the germline V gene are KGHSH and LQKENI. CDR3 length: 15 residues. Written as DNA, the CDR3 is TGTGCCAGCTCACCAGGGACGATACAGTACTATGGCTACACCTTC. Amino acid sequence: CASSPGTIQYYGYTF.

The chain combines TRBV7-3 with TRBJ1-1; D not resolved. Germline values: CDR1 SGHTA, CDR2 FQGTGA. The V and J ends lost 1 base and 5 bases respectively, with 14 bases between them. The CDR3 is 15 residues long. DNA of the CDR3: TGTGCCAGCAGCTTAAACGGTCCGGGAGATACTGAAGCTTTCTTT. It is translated as CASSLNGPGDTEAFF.

V is TRBV12-2 and J is TRBJ1-2; TRBD1, the table's D call, was not compared with the DNA. TRBV12-2 is designated a pseudogene. This CDR3 has 12 amino acids. The CDR3 region has the DNA TGTGCAAGTCGCTTTGAGGGGGCACGCTACACCTTC. Translation: CASRFEGARYTF.

This chain uses TRBV7-6 with TRBJ2-5; 7 bases map to TRBD1. Germline CDR1 reads SGHVS; CDR2 reads FNYEAQ. The CDR3 covers 14 residues. With V trimmed by 10 bases and J by 2 bases, 10 bases remained unmatched. The CDR3 nucleotides are TGTGCCACCTCGAGACAGGGACATCAAGAGACCCAGTACTTC. Its translation is CATSRQGHQETQYF.

This clone appeared a single time. The chain recombines TRBV7-9 with TRBJ2-5; D not resolved. Germline values: CDR1 SEHNR, CDR2 FQNEAQ (reference sequence). The CDR3 is made up of 13 amino acids. Trimming took 6 bases from V and 4 from J, leaving 12 bases between them. This chain's CDR3 is CASRFGSSETQYF. CDR3 bases: TGTGCCAGCAGATTCGGGTCCTCAGAGACCCAGTACTTC.